This T cell receptor beta chain appears in the sequencing data of a study of blood T cells in healthy people across ages. About the study: Template switching retrieved approximately one barcoded beta molecule for each two T cells. Whole-study findings and limits: Percentage of naive T cells showed a strong correlation with TCR beta diversity. Comparison with aged donors showed that long-lived donors had more naive CD4+ cells and higher diversity.

This CDR3 contains 16 residues. Losses at the gene ends were 0 bases for V and 5 bases for J; bases not matched to a gene: 8. Germline CDR1 and CDR2: SGDLS and YYNGEE. With regard to this clonotype: The antigen is unknown.

The authors ran a second PCR of about 6 to 11 cycles using a sample-barcoded 5' primer and a J-beta primer mix. Every sample produced at least 2.5 million CDR3-containing paired-end reads. A single record per CDR3 protein comes from TCRdb applying MiXCR to the 5' RACE reads. The sample has more than 700,000 distinct CDR3 sequences, more than 35% seen once. The TCR originated in a man older than 75 in good health. The rearrangement links TRBV9 to TRBJ2-5; 9 nucleotides line up with TRBD2. Sequencing used blood. CDR3 coding DNA: TGTGCCAGCAGCGTAGCCCCCCTAGCGGGAATCGAGACCCAGTACTTC. Translating gives CASSVAPLAGIETQYF.